Below are 30 T cell receptor beta chains sequenced from a single sample in a study of T cells after yellow fever vaccination. One entry per CDR3 protein, called by TCRdb with MiXCR from the 5' RACE reads. The table lists approximately 74,000 distinct CDR3 sequences, approximately 5.9% of them singletons, with roughly 2.3% in the top ten. The material sequenced was CD4+ T cells sorted from PBMCs, taken less than 16 days after the first yellow fever vaccination. Receptor source: a young man who received the YFV17D yellow fever vaccine.

The table lists this clonotype with many counts. The chain combines TRBV6-1 with TRBJ2-1; 10 positions match TRBD1. From germline, CDR1 is MNHNS and CDR2 SASEGT. V shed 6 bases, J shed 8 bases, and the junction held 7 bases outside the gene matches. The CDR3 consists of 14 residues. The CDR3 is CASRKWTGGHEQFF. In DNA, the CDR3 is TGTGCCAGCAGGAAATGGACAGGGGGACATGAGCAGTTCTTC.

This clonotype was seen repeatedly, ten times or more. The rearrangement links TRBV5-1 to TRBJ2-1, with D possibly being TRBD2 (6 bases). CDR1 is SGHRS, CDR2 YFSETQ, per germline. The CDR3 loop spans 14 amino acids. The V end was cut by 0 bases, the J end by 4 bases, with 8 bases between. The CDR3 protein is CASSLGLVYNEQFF. The CDR3 nucleotides read TGCGCCAGCAGCTTGGGACTAGTTTACAATGAGCAGTTCTTC.

Ten or more counts support this clonotype. The chain uses TRBV20-1 and TRBJ1-6; TRBD1 is a possible D gene (5 bases). The germline V and J ends were trimmed by 6 bases and 7 bases, with 10 bases remaining between them. The CDR3 has 12 amino acids. CDR1 and CDR2 from the germline V gene are DFQATT and SNEGSKA (reference sequence). CDR3 nucleotides: TGCAGTGCACGGTGGGGGAATTCACCCCTCCACTTT. Protein product: CSARWGNSPLHF.

This clonotype was detected many times. The genes are TRBV18 and TRBJ1-1; D is uncertain. The CDR3 is 13 residues long. Per the germline V gene, CDR1 is KGHSH and CDR2 is LQKENI. V lost 3 bases and J lost 5, with 10 bases in between. CDR3 bases: TGTGCCAGCTCACCGCGGCTTGGTACTGAAGCTTTCTTT. This translates into CASSPRLGTEAFF.

This clonotype was detected ten times or more. The V gene is TRBV5-1, the J gene TRBJ2-4; TRBD1 matches 9 bases. Germline-derived CDR1 and CDR2 are SGHRS and YFSETQ. The CDR3 covers 15 residues. J was trimmed by 7 bases and V by 0 bases; bases with no gene match: 5. The CDR3 DNA reads as TGCGCCAGCAGCTTGGCAGGGACAGGGCGGAACATTCAGTACTTC. Protein sequence: CASSLAGTGRNIQYF.

This clonotype was detected many times. V usage is TRBV20-1 and J usage is TRBJ1-1, with 10 bases aligning to TRBD1. The CDR3 extends over 15 amino acids. Trimming at V came to 4 bases and at J to 2 bases, leaving 7 bases not matched to a gene. Per germline, CDR1 DFQATT and CDR2 SNEGSKA (reference sequence). CDR3 sequence: CSAIPRDRGNTEAFF. The CDR3 DNA sequence: TGCAGTGCTATCCCCCGGGACAGGGGTAACACTGAAGCTTTCTTT.

This clonotype was counted at least ten times. As DNA, the CDR3 is TGTGCCAAAGGGGACAGGGAATTCCAGCCCCAGCATTTT. Translated, it gives CAKGDREFQPQHF. This chain links TRBV7-3 with TRBJ1-5, with TRBD1 matching over 9 bases. The germline V gene encodes CDR1 SGHTA and CDR2 FQGTGA. The CDR3 sequence is 13 residues long. The V and J ends lost 10 bases and 7 bases, in that order; junction bases with no gene match: 8.

This clonotype was recorded at least ten times. The gene calls are TRBV4-2 and TRBJ1-4; unclear D gene. The CDR3 consists of 12 residues. Trimming removed 0 bases at V and 7 bases at J, with 3 bases between. CDR1 is LGHNA and CDR2 is YNFKEQ in the germline V gene. The CDR3 protein is CASSQDGEKLFF. CDR3 sequence (DNA): TGTGCCAGCAGCCAAGATGGTGAAAAACTGTTTTTT.

This clonotype was found many times. This chain uses TRBV5-6 with TRBJ2-1; 7 positions agree with TRBD2. Trimming removed 2 bases from V and 5 bases from J; junction bases left unmatched: 13. There are 17 residues in the CDR3. The germline CDR1 and CDR2 sequences are SGHDT and YYEEEE. CDR3 in amino acids: CASSLYLSWGGDNEQFF. The CDR3 region has the DNA TGTGCCAGCAGCTTATATCTTTCTTGGGGGGGGGACAATGAGCAGTTCTTC.

This clonotype was seen repeatedly, ten times or more. The V and J genes are TRBV12-3 or TRBV12-4 and TRBJ2-4; 11 bases are a match to TRBD2. J lost 7 bases, V lost 6 bases, and 8 bases had no gene match. The CDR3 loop spans 15 amino acids. The CDR3 DNA follows: TGTGCCAGCAGCCCCTATAGCGGGGGGGCGAACATTCAGTACTTC. This codes for CASSPYSGGANIQYF.

In its sample, this clonotype was seen many times. The rearrangement links TRBV5-1 to TRBJ2-1; tentatively, D is TRBD1 or TRBD2 (5 bases each). With 5 bases removed from V and 9 bases from J, the gap between germline ends came to 12 bases. CDR1 is SGHRS and CDR2 is YFSETQ in the germline V gene. This CDR3 is 12 amino acids long. CDR3 bases: TGCGCCAGCAGTACCGTTGGGGGTGAGCAGTTCTTC. Translated: CASSTVGGEQFF.

V is TRBV19 and J is TRBJ2-1; 8 bases match TRBD2. CDR1 and CDR2 from the germline V gene are LNHDA and SQIVND (reference sequence). J gave up 8 bases and V 5 bases, and 14 bases lay outside the gene matches. The CDR3 runs to 16 residues. CDR3 sequence: CASSPRGGAGVDEQFF. The CDR3 DNA reads TGTGCCAGTAGTCCCCGAGGGGGAGCGGGGGTCGATGAGCAGTTCTTC.

This clonotype was seen repeatedly, ten times or more. CDR3 loop: CASSLDAGEESPLHF. The CDR3 DNA sequence: TGCGCCAGCAGCTTGGACGCGGGGGAGGAATCACCCCTCCACTTT. The chain is built from TRBV5-1 and TRBJ1-6, with a tentative D call TRBD1 (5 bases). The CDR3 consists of 15 residues. Trimming took 0 bases from V and 10 from J, leaving 14 bases between them. Germline V gene lookup returns CDR1 SGHRS and CDR2 YFSETQ.

This clonotype was seen ten or more times. The rearrangement uses TRBV27 and TRBJ2-3; D perhaps matches TRBD2 (5 bases). CDR1 MNHEY and CDR2 SMNVEV come from the germline V gene (reference sequence). With 4 bases removed from V and 7 bases from J, the gap between germline ends came to 6 bases. The CDR3 extends over 11 amino acids. CDR3 sequence reads: CASSWENTQYF. CDR3 sequence (DNA): TGTGCCAGCAGTTGGGAGAATACGCAGTATTTT.

This clonotype was picked up many times. The chain carries TRBV18 and TRBJ2-2, with D possibly being TRBD1 (6 bases). V was shortened by 1 base and J by 1 base, with 10 bases between the two germline ends. Germline CDR1 reads KGHSH; CDR2 reads LQKENI. This CDR3 is 16 amino acids long. As DNA, the CDR3 is TGTGCCAGCTCACCACTGGACAGATGGAACACCGGGGAGCTGTTTTTT. Translation: CASSPLDRWNTGELFF.

This clonotype was seen at least ten times. The V call is TRBV6-5, the J call TRBJ1-5, with D maybe TRBD1 (6 bases). V lost 1 base to trimming and J lost 6 bases, with 10 bases between them. Germline V gives CDR1 MNHEY, CDR2 SVGAGI. This CDR3 contains 14 residues. In DNA, the CDR3 is TGTGCCAGCAGTTACTTAGGGGGTAGTCAGCCCCAGCATTTT. Its protein product is CASSYLGGSQPQHF.

This clonotype was observed many times. The V call is TRBV24-1, the J call TRBJ2-1, with D possibly TRBD1 on 6 matching bases. The CDR3 is 16 amino acids. Germline values: CDR1 KGHDR, CDR2 SFDVKD. Between the trimmed V and J ends, which lost 3 bases and 4 bases, there was a span of 15 bases. Written as DNA, the CDR3 is TGTGCCACCAGTGATCCTTCAGGACAGTTTTACAATGAGCAGTTCTTC. Translating gives CATSDPSGQFYNEQFF.

For this clonotype: This may be a read error, as it is one base from a much larger clone. The CDR3 is CASSGSQGIGRLFF. The DNA of the CDR3 is TGTGCCAGCTCCGGGTCACAGGGTATCGGCAGGCTGTTTTTT. V and J are TRBV25-1 and TRBJ2-2; D might be TRBD1 (6 bases). Trimming shortened V by 8 bases and J by 13 bases, and 23 bases separated the two germline ends. Germline CDR1 and CDR2: MGHDK and SYGVNS. This CDR3 spans 14 amino acids. Full variable domain (missing parts from reference TRBV25-1 and TRBJ2-2): EADIYQTPRYLVIGTGKKITLECSQTMGHDKMYWYQQDPGMELHLIHYSYGVNSTEKGDLSSESTVSRIRTEHFPLTLESARPSHTSQYLCASSGSQGIGRLFFGEGSRLTVL.

This clonotype was recorded many times. The V call is TRBV7-9, the J call TRBJ2-3; 7 bases fit TRBD1. Looked up from germline, CDR1 is SEHNR and CDR2 is FQNEAQ (reference sequence). The CDR3 totals 14 residues. J was trimmed by 5 bases and V by 3 bases; bases with no gene match: 5. CDR3 DNA: TGTGCCAGCAGCTTTAGTGACAGGGAAGATACGCAGTATTTT. Encoded protein: CASSFSDREDTQYF.

This clonotype has at least ten counts. The chain links TRBV28 to TRBJ2-5; D is ambiguous. V lost 1 base, J lost 5 bases, and 8 bases lay in between. CDR3 length equals 13 residues. The germline V gene has CDR1 MDHEN and CDR2 SYDVKM. The CDR3 loop is CASSLYLRETQYF. CDR3 nucleotide sequence: TGTGCCAGCAGTTTATATCTCAGGGAGACCCAGTACTTC.

This clonotype showed up many times. V and J are TRBV29-1 and TRBJ1-1; D ambiguous. From germline, CDR1 is SQVTM and CDR2 ANQGSEA. CDR3 length: 13 residues. The ends were cut back, 5 bases at V and 1 base at J, with 11 bases in the middle. The CDR3 loop reads CSVFMWANTEAFF. DNA of the CDR3: TGCAGCGTTTTCATGTGGGCGAACACTGAAGCTTTCTTT.

The table lists this clonotype with many counts. J is TRBJ1-3 and V is TRBV21-1; the D call of TRBD1 is as the table states it, not checked on the DNA. TRBV21-1 is classified as a pseudogene. The CDR3 extends over 17 amino acids. The chain's CDR3 is CASSKALHRRFGNTIYF. The DNA of the CDR3 is TGTGCCAGCAGCAAAGCGCTGCACAGGCGCTTCGGAAACACCATATATTTT.

This clonotype was seen ten or more times. J is TRBJ2-5 and V is TRBV18; D is undetermined. Trimming pared 0 bases from V and 1 base from J, leaving 9 bases between. Per the germline V gene, CDR1 is KGHSH and CDR2 is LQKENI. The CDR3 covers 15 residues. The CDR3 reads CASSPPQVSQETQYF. The CDR3 nucleotides are TGTGCCAGCTCACCACCGCAGGTCAGCCAAGAGACCCAGTACTTC.

At least ten counts were recorded for this clonotype. The V call is TRBV4-3, the J call TRBJ1-2, with D unresolved. The V gene's germline CDR1 is LGHNA and CDR2 YSLEER. Trimming pared 0 bases from V and 2 bases from J, leaving 7 bases between. This CDR3 is built from 14 residues. The CDR3 reads CASSQEGRNYGYTF. The CDR3 nucleotides read TGCGCCAGCAGCCAAGAAGGCAGAAACTATGGCTACACCTTC.

In this sample, this clonotype turned up a few times. CDR3 bases: TGTGCCAGCAGCCGAGACAGGAGGAGCTCCTACGAGCAGTACTTC. It yields the protein CASSRDRRSSYEQYF. This chain joins TRBV5-4 and TRBJ2-7, with D possibly matching TRBD1 (6 bases). V was shortened by 4 bases and J by 0 bases, with 14 bases between the two germline ends. CDR1 is SGHNT, CDR2 YYREEE, per germline (reference sequence). The CDR3 loop spans 15 amino acids.

This clonotype was observed at least ten times. The rearrangement uses TRBV7-2 and TRBJ2-5; D possibly matches TRBD1 or TRBD2 (7 bases each). The ends were cut back, 4 bases at V and 4 bases at J, with 16 bases in the middle. Germline V CDR1 and CDR2: SGHTA, FQGNSA. The CDR3 runs 15 residues. In nucleotides, the CDR3 is TGTGCCAGCAGCTCCAGGGGGGGATTGGGAGAGACCCAGTACTTC. Translated, it gives CASSSRGGLGETQYF.

This clonotype was seen ten or more times. The rearrangement joins TRBV5-1 to TRBJ2-1, with a weak D call TRBD1 (6 bases). The V and J ends lost 4 bases and 9 bases respectively, with 14 bases between them. Per the germline V gene, CDR1 is SGHRS and CDR2 is YFSETQ. This CDR3 has 13 amino acids. CDR3 in amino acids: CASSTTGNGEQFF. As DNA, the CDR3 is TGCGCCAGCAGCACCACAGGGAATGGTGAGCAGTTCTTC.

This clonotype was observed at least ten times. The CDR3 DNA reads TGCGCCAGCAGCTTGATAACAGGGGGATTTAGCACAGATACGCAGTATTTT. This codes for CASSLITGGFSTDTQYF. The chain joins TRBV5-1 to TRBJ2-3, with TRBD1 matching over 8 bases. The length of the CDR3 is 17 residues. Germline V gene data show CDR1 as SGHRS and CDR2 as YFSETQ. Trimming cost V 1 base and J 0 bases; bases outside gene matches: 7.

This clonotype was seen repeatedly, ten times or more. The chain joins TRBV7-2 to TRBJ1-1; TRBD1 agrees at 7 bases. Germline assignment: CDR1 SGHTA and CDR2 FQGNSA. The CDR3 totals 14 residues. V lost 5 bases, J lost 4 bases, and 7 bases stayed unmatched. CDR3 residues: CASSRDRFFTEAFF. CDR3 in DNA: TGTGCCAGCAGCCGGGACAGATTTTTCACTGAAGCTTTCTTT.

This clonotype showed up many times. CDR3 nucleotide sequence: TGTGCCAGCAGTGACGGGGGGCAAGAGACCCAGTACTTC. Translation gives CASSDGGQETQYF. The genes are TRBV12-3 or TRBV12-4 and TRBJ2-5; TRBD2 matches at 7 bases. The length of the CDR3 is 13 residues. The junction had 2 bases not matched to a gene; V was cut back by 5 bases and J by 2 bases.